A single sample is the source of the 25 T cell receptor beta chains below, sequenced in a study of post-analysis software for immune sequencing data. Findings and limits, study-wide: A few TRBV segments (TRBV5-6, TRBV5-1 and TRBV20-1 among them) occurred more frequently in patients than in controls.

TCR beta libraries were prepared from cDNA with unique molecular identifiers. Using its own MiXCR run on the PCR reads, TCRdb lists one record per CDR3 protein. Of about 400,000 distinct CDR3 sequences listed, roughly 38% are singletons. Their target antigens are unknown. The specimen sequenced was blood. The receptor source for this set is a girl between 10 and 17 years old with multiple sclerosis.

This clonotype appeared a few times. This chain joins TRBV11-2 and TRBJ2-5; D is possibly TRBD1 or TRBD2 (5 bases each). The ends were cut back, 5 bases at V and 1 base at J, with 11 bases in the middle. The CDR3 contains 14 residues. CDR1 and CDR2 (germline): SGHAT, FQNNGV. The CDR3 coding sequence is TGTGCCAGCAGCCGGGACGCCGTCCAAGAGACCCAGTACTTC. Its translation: CASSRDAVQETQYF. Complete variable domain (other parts from reference TRBV11-2 and TRBJ2-5): EAGVAQSPRYKIIEKRQSVAFWCNPISGHATLYWYQQILGQGPKLLIQFQNNGVVDDSQLPKDRFSAERLKGVDSTLKIQPAKLEDSAVYLCASSRDAVQETQYFGPGTRLLVL.

CDR3 coding DNA: TGTGCCAGCAGCTTACACCCACGGACCGTCTATATGAACACTGAAGCTTTCTTT. Its translation is CASSLHPRTVYMNTEAFF. The chain couples TRBV7-3 to TRBJ1-1; D gene unclear. Germline lookup yields CDR1 SGHTA and CDR2 FQGTGA. This CDR3 is 18 amino acids long. V lost 2 bases, J lost 0 bases, and 19 bases lay in between. Full variable domain (remainder filled in from reference TRBV7-3 and TRBJ1-1): GAGVSQTPSNKVTEKGKYVELRCDPISGHTALYWYRQSLGQGPEFLIYFQGTGAADDSGLPNDRFFAVRPEGSVSTLKIQRTERGDSAVYLCASSLHPRTVYMNTEAFFGQGTRLTVV.

V gene TRBV13 combines with J gene TRBJ2-5; D is perhaps TRBD1 or TRBD2 (6 bases each). Gene TRBJ2-7 matches the end of the DNA better, so the J call may be wrong. Germline CDR1 and CDR2: PRHDT and FYEKMQ (reference sequence). The CDR3 is made up of 20 amino acids. DNA for the CDR3: TGTGCCAGCAGCTTAATCGGCTTGGCTGAGGGGGACTTCCACTCCTACGAGCAGTACTTC. Translation gives CASSLIGLAEGDFHSYEQYF.

The chain combines TRBV4-2 with TRBJ1-6; possible D gene TRBD1, 6 bases. The CDR3 sequence is 14 residues long. Germline assignment: CDR1 LGHNA and CDR2 YNFKEQ. With 4 bases removed from V and 10 bases from J, the gap between germline ends came to 14 bases. CDR3 amino acids: CASSRGQGKSPLHF. The CDR3 nucleotides read TGTGCCAGCAGCCGCGGCCAGGGGAAGTCACCCCTCCACTTT.

This clonotype was observed at least ten times. This chain connects TRBV6-4 to TRBJ2-1; no clear D gene. CDR1 and CDR2 from the germline V gene are MRHNA and SNTAGT. The V and J ends lost 2 bases and 7 bases respectively, with 0 bases between them. CDR3 length equals 10 residues. CDR3 protein: CASSDNEQFF. The CDR3 DNA follows: TGTGCCAGCAGTGACAATGAGCAGTTCTTC.

The rearrangement uses TRBV10-3 and TRBJ1-2; D call uncertain. This CDR3 has 15 residues. Germline values: CDR1 ENHRY, CDR2 SYGVKD. Trimming removed 0 bases at V and 13 bases at J, with 21 bases between. The CDR3 sequence is CAISESTASLGIGTF. Written as DNA, the CDR3 is TGTGCCATCAGTGAGTCGACGGCAAGCCTGGGTATCGGCACCTTC.

The genes are TRBV4-1 and TRBJ1-1; D remains unclear. The germline CDR1 and CDR2 sequences are MGHRA and YSYEKL. The CDR3 covers 15 residues. V was trimmed by 7 bases and J by 0 bases, leaving 15 bases between them. The CDR3 nucleotides read TGCGCCAGCAACTCGGGGAGGATCATGAACACTGAAGCTTTCTTT. Translated, it gives CASNSGRIMNTEAFF.

The V gene is TRBV20-1, the J gene TRBJ2-5, with a possible D match to TRBD2 (6 bases). The CDR3 covers 16 residues. Germline V gene sequence: CDR1 DFQATT, CDR2 SNEGSKA (reference sequence). With 2 bases removed from V and 1 base from J, the gap between germline ends came to 17 bases. CDR3 amino acids: CSARSIRSGPQETQYF. For the CDR3, the DNA is TGCAGTGCTAGAAGTATTAGAAGCGGGCCCCAAGAGACCCAGTACTTC.

This clonotype appeared a few times. The rearrangement uses TRBV11-2 and TRBJ2-3; D gene unclear. Germline CDR1 SGHAT, CDR2 FQNNGV. There are 14 residues in the CDR3. V was clipped by 5 bases and J by 6 bases, with 15 bases between them. The CDR3 nucleotides are TGTGCCAGCAGCCCCAACCTGTCACGGGATACGCAGTATTTT. Translating gives CASSPNLSRDTQYF.

Only one count was recorded for this clonotype. The chain carries TRBV20-1 and TRBJ2-7; 8 bases align to TRBD2. CDR1 is DFQATT, CDR2 SNEGSKA, per germline (reference sequence). V shed 0 bases and J 3 bases; nucleotides not matched to a gene: 7. The CDR3 length is 15 residues. The CDR3 loop is CSAREILAVGYEQYF. CDR3 in DNA: TGCAGTGCTAGAGAGATACTAGCGGTAGGCTACGAGCAGTACTTC.

This clonotype was seen repeatedly, ten times or more. The chain joins TRBV6-2 or TRBV6-3 to TRBJ2-1; D unclear. The germline V gene encodes CDR1 MNHEY and CDR2 SVGEGT. V was trimmed by 6 bases and J by 4 bases, leaving 19 bases between them. The CDR3 runs to 16 residues. The CDR3 loop is CASSDVGVSLYNEQFF. The CDR3 nucleotides are TGTGCCAGCAGCGATGTGGGTGTAAGCCTTTACAATGAGCAGTTCTTC.

The V call is TRBV20-1, the J call TRBJ2-5; 10 bases are a match to TRBD2. The CDR3 has 15 amino acids. Germline V gene lookup returns CDR1 DFQATT and CDR2 SNEGSKA (reference sequence). The V gene end was trimmed by 0 bases and the J gene end by 11 bases; junction bases not matched to a gene: 12. CDR3 nucleotides: TGCAGTGCTAGAGAATTAGCGGGGGGTTTCTACGCGCAGTACTTC. Its protein is CSARELAGGFYAQYF.

This clonotype was detected only a few times. The rearrangement joins TRBV5-1 to TRBJ2-5; D is unclear. CDR1 and CDR2 from the germline V gene are SGHRS and YFSETQ. With 4 bases removed from V and 2 bases from J, the gap between germline ends came to 12 bases. The CDR3 runs 14 residues. CDR3 region: CASSLGTIQETQYF. Written as DNA, the CDR3 is TGCGCCAGCAGCCTCGGCACTATTCAAGAGACCCAGTACTTC.

The rearrangement joins TRBV7-9 to TRBJ2-5; D possibly corresponds to TRBD2 (5 bases). This CDR3 comprises 15 residues. CDR1 SEHNR and CDR2 FQNEAQ come from the germline V gene (reference sequence). With 5 bases removed from V and 5 bases from J, the gap between germline ends came to 18 bases. The CDR3 sequence is CASSARLPERETQYF. The CDR3 DNA sequence: TGTGCCAGCAGCGCTCGACTACCAGAGAGGGAGACCCAGTACTTC. The variable domain in full, with the rest retrieved from reference TRBV7-9 and TRBJ2-5, is DTGVSQNPRHKITKRGQNVTFRCDPISEHNRLYWYRQTLGQGPEFLTYFQNEAQLEKSRLLSDRFSAERPKGSFSTLEIQRTEQGDSAMYLCASSARLPERETQYFGPGTRLLVL.

The table lists this clonotype with a few counts. V is TRBV7-2 and J is TRBJ2-7, with TRBD2 identical over 9 bases. Germline CDR1 is SGHTA and CDR2 is FQGNSA. V lost 2 bases to trimming and J lost 5 bases; unmatched junction nucleotides: 7. The CDR3 extends over 15 amino acids. The CDR3, as DNA: TGTGCCAGCAGCTTAAAAGCGGGGGGACCCCACGAGCAGTACTTC. Translation gives CASSLKAGGPHEQYF.

This clonotype was counted ten times or more. The chain combines TRBV20-1 with TRBJ1-1; perhaps TRBD1 as D (6 bases). V was clipped by 3 bases and J by 2 bases, with 16 bases between them. The CDR3 is 15 amino acids. Germline assignment: CDR1 DFQATT and CDR2 SNEGSKA (reference sequence). The CDR3 DNA sequence: TGCAGTGCTAGGGAAGGGGGGGCGCGAAACACTGAAGCTTTCTTT. Residues: CSAREGGARNTEAFF.

V usage is TRBV5-5 and J usage is TRBJ2-3, with D tentatively TRBD2 (6 bases). Trimming removed 0 bases at V and 6 bases at J, with 14 bases between. CDR3 size: 15 residues. Germline V gene data show CDR1 as SGHKS and CDR2 as YYEKEE (reference sequence). The CDR3 DNA reads TGTGCCAGCAGCTTGGCAGCGGGTATGGTGGATACGCAGTATTTT. Translated: CASSLAAGMVDTQYF.

The genes are TRBV6-1 and TRBJ2-1; tentative D call: TRBD2 (6 bases). The length of the CDR3 is 15 residues. Germline V CDR1 and CDR2: MNHNS, SASEGT. Trimming took off 4 bases at V and 0 bases at J, with 10 bases between the two ends. The CDR3 region has the DNA TGTGCCAGCAGTGCCGGGGGTCGCTCCTACAATGAGCAGTTCTTC. Encoded protein: CASSAGGRSYNEQFF.

The CDR3 loop reads CASSPYWDRNTEAFF. The CDR3, as DNA: TGTGCCAGCAGTCCCTACTGGGACAGGAACACTGAAGCTTTCTTT. The chain has TRBV4-2 and TRBJ1-1; 7 bases match TRBD1. Germline V CDR1 and CDR2: LGHNA, YNFKEQ. The length of the CDR3 is 15 residues. J gave up 1 base and V 6 bases, and 8 bases lay outside the gene matches.

In its sample, this clonotype was seen a few times. CDR3 bases: TGTGCCAGCAGTGGCCCTACCACAGGTTACAATGAGCAGTTCTTC. It specifies CASSGPTTGYNEQFF. The chain carries TRBV25-1 and TRBJ2-1, with D possibly TRBD1 on 5 matching bases. Germline-derived CDR1 and CDR2 are MGHDK and SYGVNS. The CDR3 is 15 amino acids. The V end lost 4 bases, the J end lost 4 bases, and 14 bases lay between the germline ends. Complete variable domain (other parts from reference TRBV25-1 and TRBJ2-1): EADIYQTPRYLVIGTGKKITLECSQTMGHDKMYWYQQDPGMELHLIHYSYGVNSTEKGDLSSESTVSRIRTEHFPLTLESARPSHTSQYLCASSGPTTGYNEQFFGPGTRLTVL.

This clonotype showed up just a few times. The rearrangement links TRBV21-1 to TRBJ2-7. TRBV21-1 constitutes a pseudogene. The CDR3 is 10 amino acids. CDR3 sequence: CAFVAYEQYF. The CDR3 DNA is TGTGCATTCGTTGCCTACGAGCAGTACTTC.

This clonotype was seen more than once but under ten times. The genes are TRBV12-3 or TRBV12-4 and TRBJ2-5; 7 bases line up with TRBD2. J lost 2 bases, V lost 7 bases, and 7 bases had no gene match. The CDR3 extends over 14 amino acids. CDR3: CASTQRGPQETQYF. The CDR3 DNA follows: TGTGCCAGCACCCAGCGGGGACCTCAAGAGACCCAGTACTTC.

The CDR3 sequence: CATGTAHSYNEQFF. CDR3 nucleotides: TGTGCCACCGGGACAGCCCACTCCTACAATGAGCAGTTCTTC. This chain connects TRBV6-6 to TRBJ2-1; TRBD1 agrees at 7 bases. There are 14 residues in the CDR3. Germline loops: CDR1 MNHNY, CDR2 SVGAGI (reference sequence). Unmatched junction bases numbered 6, after V lost 10 bases and J lost 0 bases.

The chain carries TRBV19 and TRBJ1-5; D ambiguous. The V end was cut by 0 bases, the J end by 10 bases, with 13 bases between. Germline V CDR1 and CDR2: LNHDA, SQIVND (reference sequence). The CDR3 is made up of 14 amino acids. The CDR3 region has the DNA TGTGCCAGTAGTATAGAAGGGTCGGGAGAACCCCAGCATTTT. Its protein is CASSIEGSGEPQHF.

In the case of this clonotype: Sequence at one end of the junction differs from germline and may be a read error. J is TRBJ2-3 and V is TRBV15, with TRBD1 identical over 9 bases. Germline CDR1 and CDR2: LNHNV and YYDKDF (reference sequence). CDR3 length: 17 residues. The CDR3 nucleotides are TGTGCCGCCAGCAGAGCCTGGACAGGGGCCTCCACAGATACGCAGTATTTT. Its translation is CAASRAWTGASTDTQYF.